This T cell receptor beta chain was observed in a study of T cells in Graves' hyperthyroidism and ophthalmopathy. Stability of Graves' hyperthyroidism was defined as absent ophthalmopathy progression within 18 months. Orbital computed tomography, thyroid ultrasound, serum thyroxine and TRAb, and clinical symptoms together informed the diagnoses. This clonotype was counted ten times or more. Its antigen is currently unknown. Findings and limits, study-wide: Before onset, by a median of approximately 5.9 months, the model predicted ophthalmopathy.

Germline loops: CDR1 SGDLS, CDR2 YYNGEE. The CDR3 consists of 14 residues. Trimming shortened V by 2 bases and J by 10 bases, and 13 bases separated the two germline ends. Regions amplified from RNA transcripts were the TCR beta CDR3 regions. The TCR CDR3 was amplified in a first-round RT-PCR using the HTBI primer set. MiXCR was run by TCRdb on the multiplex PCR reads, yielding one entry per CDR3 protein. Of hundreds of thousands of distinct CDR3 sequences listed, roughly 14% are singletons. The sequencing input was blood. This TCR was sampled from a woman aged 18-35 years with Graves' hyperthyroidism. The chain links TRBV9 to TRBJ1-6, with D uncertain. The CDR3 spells CASSVSGVVSPLHF. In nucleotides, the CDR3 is TGTGCCAGCAGCGTCAGTGGAGTTGTGTCACCCCTCCACTTT.